The 31 T cell receptor beta chains below were found in one sample sequenced in a study of CD8 T cells in Susac syndrome. RNA was extracted with the RNeasy kit, and a quantity of roughly 0.5 to 1 ug was reverse transcribed using random hexamers. Each CDR3 protein gets one entry after TCRdb re-called the immunoSEQ multiplex PCR reads with MiXCR. This repertoire shows 140,000 or so distinct CDR3 sequences, 85% to 95% found once; its top ten account for over 0.1%. What was sequenced was CD4+ T cells from PBMCs. The receptors come from a human donor with multiple sclerosis.

The J gene is TRBJ2-5, the V gene TRBV9; D is uncertain. The CDR3 runs to 13 residues. Trimming shortened V by 0 bases and J by 5 bases, and 8 bases separated the two germline ends. Germline V gene lookup returns CDR1 SGDLS and CDR2 YYNGEE. CDR3 protein: CASSVGELETQYF. The DNA for the CDR3 is TGTGCCAGCAGCGTAGGGGAACTGGAGACCCAGTACTTC. Filled out from reference TRBV9 and TRBJ2-5, the complete variable domain reads DSGVTQTPKHLITATGQRVTLRCSPRSGDLSVYWYQQSLDQGLQFLIQYYNGEERAKGNILERFSAQQFPDLHSELNLSSLELGDSALYFCASSVGELETQYFGPGTRLLVL.

The V and J genes are TRBV20-1 and TRBJ1-1; a possible D gene is TRBD1 (6 bases). Trimming removed 6 bases at V and 5 bases at J, with 16 bases between. Germline V gene sequence: CDR1 DFQATT, CDR2 SNEGSKA (reference sequence). The CDR3 runs 13 residues. This CDR3 is CSALDRRGTEAFF. CDR3 DNA: TGCAGTGCCCTAGACAGGAGGGGGACTGAAGCTTTCTTT.

The rearrangement uses TRBV7-8 and TRBJ1-1; D is uncertain. Per the germline V gene, CDR1 is SGHVS and CDR2 is FQNEAQ. This CDR3 is 14 amino acids long. Trimming cost V 5 bases and J 1 base, with 11 bases left between them. As DNA, the CDR3 is TGTGCCAGCAGCCGGCGGGTGACGAACACTGAAGCTTTCTTT. This translates into CASSRRVTNTEAFF.

The V call is TRBV28, the J call TRBJ1-4; D possibly corresponds to TRBD1 (6 bases). Trimming cost V 4 bases and J 3 bases, with 15 bases left between them. The length of the CDR3 is 16 residues. Germline V gives CDR1 MDHEN, CDR2 SYDVKM. The CDR3 DNA sequence: TGTGCCAGCAGTTACGTGGACACAGGGCCTAATGAAAAACTGTTTTTT. Translated, it gives CASSYVDTGPNEKLFF.

This chain uses TRBV25-1 with TRBJ1-1; D unresolved. Trimming removed 3 bases at V and 3 bases at J, with 5 bases between. Germline loops: CDR1 MGHDK, CDR2 SYGVNS. This CDR3 is built from 12 residues. The CDR3 DNA reads TGTGCCAGCAGTGAGGGATACACTGAAGCTTTCTTT. Amino acids: CASSEGYTEAFF.

The CDR3 sequence: CASSTGLHTDTQYF. The CDR3 DNA reads TGTGCCAGCAGCACGGGACTACACACAGATACGCAGTATTTT. The genes are TRBV9 and TRBJ2-3; the match to TRBD2 covers 7 bases. V was pared by 4 bases and J by 2 bases, with 4 bases of the junction left unmatched. CDR1 is SGDLS, CDR2 YYNGEE, per germline. This CDR3 region has 14 residues. The whole variable domain, remainder taken from reference TRBV9 and TRBJ2-3, is DSGVTQTPKHLITATGQRVTLRCSPRSGDLSVYWYQQSLDQGLQFLIQYYNGEERAKGNILERFSAQQFPDLHSELNLSSLELGDSALYFCASSTGLHTDTQYFGPGTRLTVL.

This clonotype turned up a few times. CDR3 nucleotide sequence: TGTGCCAGCAGCCGGGACAGCTCCTACGAGCAGTACTTC. It codes for CASSRDSSYEQYF. This chain connects TRBV9 to TRBJ2-7, with 7 bases fitting TRBD1. Germline loops: CDR1 SGDLS, CDR2 YYNGEE. The length of the CDR3 is 13 residues. V lost 4 bases, J lost 0 bases, and 1 base stayed unmatched. The full variable domain, its missing parts supplied by reference TRBV9 and TRBJ2-7, is DSGVTQTPKHLITATGQRVTLRCSPRSGDLSVYWYQQSLDQGLQFLIQYYNGEERAKGNILERFSAQQFPDLHSELNLSSLELGDSALYFCASSRDSSYEQYFGPGTRLTVT.

The chain recombines TRBV12-3 or TRBV12-4 with TRBJ2-5; no reliable D call. The V end lost 5 bases, the J end lost 4 bases, and 11 bases lay between the germline ends. This CDR3 has 13 amino acids. The CDR3 loop is CASSPPEGETQYF. The CDR3, as DNA: TGTGCCAGCAGTCCACCTGAAGGAGAGACCCAGTACTTC.

The chain couples TRBV20-1 to TRBJ2-7; D is perhaps TRBD2 (5 bases). The CDR3 is 13 amino acids. The germline gives CDR1 DFQATT, CDR2 SNEGSKA (reference sequence). The V end lost 4 bases, the J end lost 2 bases, and 12 bases lay between the germline ends. The CDR3, as DNA: TGCAGTGCTACGAAGGAGCGGACCTACGAGCAGTACTTC. This codes for CSATKERTYEQYF.

The rearrangement links TRBV14 to TRBJ2-1, with D possibly being TRBD1 (5 bases). Trimming took off 4 bases at V and 1 base at J, with 8 bases between the two ends. The CDR3 runs to 14 residues. Germline CDR1 is SGHDN and CDR2 is FVKESK. CDR3 nucleotides: TGTGCCAGCAGCCGGGGCGGTTCCTACAATGAGCAGTTCTTC. Translated: CASSRGGSYNEQFF. Supplemented by reference TRBV14 and TRBJ2-1, the full variable domain reads EAGVTQFPSHSVIEKGQTVTLRCDPISGHDNLYWYRRVMGKEIKFLLHFVKESKQDESGMPNNRFLAERTGGTYSTLKVQPAELEDSGVYFCASSRGGSYNEQFFGPGTRLTVL.

This clonotype was observed a single time. The chain is built from TRBV27 and TRBJ2-7; TRBD2 might be the D (6 bases). CDR1 MNHEY and CDR2 SMNVEV come from the germline V gene (reference sequence). The CDR3 runs 15 residues. Trimming took 2 bases from V and 0 from J, leaving 11 bases between them. CDR3 nucleotides: TGTGCCAGCAGTTTACAAATAGCGGCCTCCTACGAGCAGTACTTC. It codes for CASSLQIAASYEQYF.

The V and J genes are TRBV24-1 and TRBJ2-2; no definite D call. Germline CDR1 is KGHDR and CDR2 is SFDVKD. V lost 9 bases, J lost 4 bases, and 11 bases lay in between. This CDR3 is 13 amino acids long. CDR3 in DNA: TGTGCCACCCGATCCCCAGGCACCGGGGAGCTGTTTTTT. This sequence encodes CATRSPGTGELFF.

J is TRBJ2-1 and V is TRBV24-1; 9 positions agree with TRBD1. CDR1 KGHDR and CDR2 SFDVKD come from the germline V gene. The CDR3 contains 16 residues. J gave up 7 bases and V 3 bases, and 9 bases lay outside the gene matches. The CDR3 DNA reads TGTGCCACCAGTGATCCCACAGGGGGCGCGTTAAATGAGCAGTTCTTC. Its protein is CATSDPTGGALNEQFF.

CDR3 DNA sequence: TGTGCTAGTGGTCCGCAGATGAACACTGAAGCTTTCTTT. This codes for CASGPQMNTEAFF. The rearrangement joins TRBV12-5 to TRBJ1-1; D unclear. Germline V gene data show CDR1 as LGHNT and CDR2 as FRNRAP. The V and J ends lost 5 bases and 0 bases respectively, with 7 bases between them. This CDR3 contains 13 residues.

In its sample, this clonotype was seen once. V gene TRBV29-1 combines with J gene TRBJ2-3; TRBD1 aligns across 8 bases. The CDR3 is 17 residues long. Trimming cost V 2 bases and J 4 bases; bases outside gene matches: 14. Germline CDR1 SQVTM, CDR2 ANQGSEA. The CDR3 protein is CSVELPGGISRADTQYF. The CDR3 DNA sequence: TGCAGCGTTGAACTTCCAGGGGGCATTAGTCGTGCAGATACGCAGTATTTT.

J is TRBJ1-2 and V is TRBV28, with 9 bases matching TRBD1. The V segment lost 8 bases and the J segment 6 bases; nucleotides outside the gene matches: 10. The CDR3 runs to 14 residues. The germline V gene encodes CDR1 MDHEN and CDR2 SYDVKM. CDR3 DNA: TGTGCCAGCGGTAAGGACAGGGGAATCAATGGCTACACCTTC. The encoded protein is CASGKDRGINGYTF.

This chain joins TRBV28 and TRBJ2-7, with 10 positions matching TRBD1. CDR3 size: 15 residues. J gave up 2 bases and V 5 bases, and 6 bases lay outside the gene matches. CDR1 and CDR2 (germline): MDHEN, SYDVKM. This CDR3 is CASSRPGTGAYEQYF. The CDR3 bases are TGTGCCAGCAGTCGCCCCGGGACAGGGGCCTACGAGCAGTACTTC.

J is TRBJ1-2 and V is TRBV24-1; 7 nucleotides line up with TRBD1. The CDR3 is made up of 15 amino acids. V lost 3 bases and J lost 7; bases outside the gene matches: 10. Germline CDR1 reads KGHDR; CDR2 reads SFDVKD. CDR3 sequence: CATSDHRGRVSGYTF. DNA for the CDR3: TGTGCCACCAGTGATCACAGGGGTAGAGTCTCTGGCTACACCTTC.

This clonotype appeared once. At one boundary the junction diverges from the germline segment, which might be a read error. The CDR3 DNA reads TGTGCCAGCAGCCCGGGACAGCCATACAGTGAGCAGTTCTTC. This codes for CASSPGQPYSEQFF. The V gene is TRBV7-2, the J gene TRBJ2-1; 7 nucleotides agree with TRBD1. Germline V CDR1 and CDR2: SGHTA, FQGNSA. The CDR3 contains 14 residues.

The chain uses TRBV6-5 and TRBJ1-2; TRBD1 matches 7 bases. The CDR3 sequence is 16 residues long. Germline V lookup: CDR1 MNHEY, CDR2 SVGAGI. With V trimmed by 2 bases and J by 1 base, 7 bases remained unmatched. CDR3 bases: TGTGCCAGCAGTTACGCCCGGGCAGGGGGTAACTATGGCTACACCTTC. Amino acids: CASSYARAGGNYGYTF.

The chain couples TRBV29-1 to TRBJ1-3, with D unresolved. V was pared by 7 bases and J by 4 bases, with 8 bases between. The CDR3 is made up of 11 amino acids. The germline gives CDR1 SQVTM, CDR2 ANQGSEA. CDR3 DNA sequence: TGCAGCGCTGGCTTGGGAAACACCATATATTTT. Its translation is CSAGLGNTIYF.

This chain uses TRBV10-3 with TRBJ2-6; D uncertain. Germline V lookup: CDR1 ENHRY, CDR2 SYGVKD. The CDR3 runs to 14 residues. Trimming took 6 bases from V and 1 from J, leaving 7 bases between them. CDR3 sequence: CAIRSSSGANVLTF. In DNA form, the CDR3 reads TGTGCCATCAGGTCCTCGTCTGGGGCCAACGTCCTGACTTTC.

The CDR3 sequence: CASSSQQGAMKTQYF. The CDR3 nucleotides read TGTGCCAGTAGTAGCCAACAGGGGGCCATGAAGACCCAGTACTTC. The chain is built from TRBV19 and TRBJ2-5, with 9 nucleotides matching TRBD1. Germline V gene sequence: CDR1 LNHDA, CDR2 SQIVND (reference sequence). CDR3 length: 15 residues. The V gene end was trimmed by 4 bases and the J gene end by 6 bases; junction bases not matched to a gene: 9.

The rearrangement uses TRBV6-1 and TRBJ2-7; 7 bases are a match to TRBD1. The CDR3 extends over 13 amino acids. V shed 10 bases, J shed 1 base, and the junction held 7 bases outside the gene matches. CDR1 and CDR2 from the germline V gene are MNHNS and SASEGT. The chain's CDR3 is CATRDSSSYEQYF. CDR3 coding DNA: TGTGCCACCCGGGACAGCAGTTCCTACGAGCAGTACTTC.

The chain joins TRBV20-1 to TRBJ1-5, with D tentatively TRBD1 (6 bases). V gave up 5 bases and J gave up 1 base, with 9 bases separating them. CDR3 length: 13 residues. The germline V gene has CDR1 DFQATT and CDR2 SNEGSKA (reference sequence). The CDR3 loop is CSARTGSNQPQHF. Here the CDR3 DNA reads TGCAGTGCTCGAACAGGGAGCAATCAGCCCCAGCATTTT.

The gene calls are TRBV23-1 and TRBJ1-2, with D maybe TRBD1 (5 bases). TRBV23-1 is flagged as an ORF with uncertain function. V was shortened by 2 bases and J by 7 bases, with 20 bases between the two germline ends. The CDR3 has 16 residues. CDR3 in amino acids: CASSQGPGQHRGGYTF. The CDR3 DNA is TGCGCCAGCAGTCAAGGGCCAGGGCAACACCGCGGTGGCTACACCTTC.

The V call is TRBV29-1, the J call TRBJ2-3; D is ambiguous. Looked up from germline, CDR1 is SQVTM and CDR2 is ANQGSEA. CDR3 size: 12 residues. Trimming left V 3 bases short and J 1 base short, with 5 bases between. CDR3 sequence: CSVEWGTDTQYF. The CDR3 DNA sequence: TGCAGCGTTGAGTGGGGCACAGATACGCAGTATTTT.

The chain uses TRBV20-1 and TRBJ1-5; no clear D. The CDR3 runs to 14 residues. The germline V gene encodes CDR1 DFQATT and CDR2 SNEGSKA (reference sequence). The V end was cut by 3 bases, the J end by 0 bases, with 9 bases between. Here the CDR3 reads CSASSAYSNQPQHF. CDR3 DNA sequence: TGCAGTGCTAGTTCTGCCTATAGCAATCAGCCCCAGCATTTT.

The genes are TRBV6-4 and TRBJ2-3, with 10 bases fitting TRBD2. The CDR3 sequence is 15 residues long. CDR1 MRHNA and CDR2 SNTAGT come from the germline V gene. V was pared by 2 bases and J by 7 bases, with 6 bases of the junction left unmatched. The CDR3 coding sequence is TGTGCCAGCAGTGACGAAGCGGGGGGGCGTTATACGCAGTATTTT. Translating it yields CASSDEAGGRYTQYF.

In its sample, this clonotype was seen once. V gene TRBV2 combines with J gene TRBJ1-1, with 9 bases that match TRBD1. The CDR3 spans 15 residues. With V trimmed by 6 bases and J by 0 bases, 5 bases remained unmatched. Looked up from germline, CDR1 is SNHLY and CDR2 is FYNNEI. The CDR3 region is CASRGTGHLNTEAFF. In DNA, the CDR3 is TGTGCCAGCAGAGGGACAGGGCACCTGAACACTGAAGCTTTCTTT. Full variable domain (rest looked up from reference TRBV2 and TRBJ1-1): EPEVTQTPSHQVTQMGQEVILRCVPISNHLYFYWYRQILGQKVEFLVSFYNNEISEKSEIFDDQFSVERPDGSNFTLKIRSTKLEDSAMYFCASRGTGHLNTEAFFGQGTRLTVV.

The CDR3 DNA reads as TGCAGCGTTGGAGCTAGCGGGAGGGCCTCGAATGAGCAGTTCTTC. Protein product: CSVGASGRASNEQFF. This rearrangement joins TRBV29-1 to TRBJ2-1; 12 bases fit TRBD2. CDR3 length: 15 amino acids. The trim removed 4 bases at V and 7 bases at J, leaving 8 bases unmatched. Looked up from germline, CDR1 is SQVTM and CDR2 is ANQGSEA.